This T cell receptor (beta chain) stems from a study of beta chain features in type 1 diabetes. With regard to this clone: Antigen specificity is unknown.

Points from the study as a whole: Moderately but significantly shorter TCRB CDR3s were found in Type 1 diabetes patients in all four CD4+ subsets.

Germline-derived CDR1 and CDR2 are MGHDK and SYGVNS. Trimming shortened V by 1 base and J by 1 base, and 10 bases separated the two germline ends. The CDR3 extends over 16 amino acids. Expressed TCRB transcripts were sequenced because the isolated RNA had all been reverse transcribed beforehand. Sequenced by immunoSEQ multiplex PCR; TCRdb stores in-frame clones only, minus some. Of a few hundred thousand clones listed, about 15% are singletons. The chain carries TRBV25-1 and TRBJ2-2; D might be TRBD2 (6 bases). This receptor was obtained from a young woman in good health. Sequencing was done on a sample of naive CD4+ T cells from blood. CDR3 coding DNA: TGTGCCAGCAGTGAATGGAATAGCGGGAACACCGGGGAGCTGTTTTTT. This translates into CASSEWNSGNTGELFF.